This T cell receptor (beta chain) was recorded in a study of blood T cell repertoires in COVID-19. Study summary: Sites in the United States, Italy and Spain provided acute and convalescent COVID-19 samples. Sample material is recorded as cDNA or gDNA derived from T cells, B-cell-depleted T cells, or PBMCs.

In germline, CDR1 is MNHEY, CDR2 SVGAGI. Trimming removed 6 bases from V and 12 bases from J; junction bases left unmatched: 12. There are 15 residues in the CDR3. Per the study methods: Reference gene primer amplification in the assay estimated nucleated cell counts. The protocol was immunoSEQ multiplex PCR, while the TCRdb copy is restricted to in-frame clones and leaves out a portion. V, J and clone size are those of that table, while D and trimming were read from the DNA. In the table there are 170,000 or so clones, around 85% of which are singletons. The clonotype was recovered from a man aged 50 to 59 with active or convalescent COVID-19. The chain has TRBV6-5 and TRBJ2-1; 12 nucleotides align to TRBD2. The sequenced sample consisted of peripheral blood. The CDR3 coding sequence is TGTGCCAGCAGCCCGACTAGCGGGAGTGTTGCGGGGCAGTTCTTC. Protein sequence: CASSPTSGSVAGQFF.